The subject of this entry is one TCR beta chain. The antigen is unknown. Primers for the PCR totalled 60 Vbeta and 13 Jbeta. TCRdb's copy holds only in-frame clones and misses some; the assay was immunoSEQ multiplex PCR. The sample has under 120,000 clones. The data stem from a study of cytomegalovirus exposure and HLA in healthy donors. From germline, CDR1 is SQVTM and CDR2 ANQGSEA. The CDR3 consists of 12 residues. The germline V and J ends were trimmed by 3 bases and 5 bases, with 10 bases remaining between them. General observations from the study: In vitro checks showed that a few CMV-associated chains really do target CMV antigens. Certain indistinguishable V segments, among them TRBV6-2 and TRBV6-3, were excluded. Earlier analysis looked at TCR beta V segments, and most were productive about 87% or about 30% of the time. TCR beta sequences reportedly predicted most subjects' HLA-A and HLA-B alleles accurately.

Sequencing was done on a sample of PBMCs. The rearrangement links TRBV29-1 to TRBJ2-5, with D possibly matching TRBD2 (5 bases). The receptor comes from a man aged 50 or older in good health and CMV-seronegative. The CDR3 here is CSVDGGYETQYF. CDR3 in DNA: TGCAGCGTTGATGGAGGTTATGAGACCCAGTACTTC.